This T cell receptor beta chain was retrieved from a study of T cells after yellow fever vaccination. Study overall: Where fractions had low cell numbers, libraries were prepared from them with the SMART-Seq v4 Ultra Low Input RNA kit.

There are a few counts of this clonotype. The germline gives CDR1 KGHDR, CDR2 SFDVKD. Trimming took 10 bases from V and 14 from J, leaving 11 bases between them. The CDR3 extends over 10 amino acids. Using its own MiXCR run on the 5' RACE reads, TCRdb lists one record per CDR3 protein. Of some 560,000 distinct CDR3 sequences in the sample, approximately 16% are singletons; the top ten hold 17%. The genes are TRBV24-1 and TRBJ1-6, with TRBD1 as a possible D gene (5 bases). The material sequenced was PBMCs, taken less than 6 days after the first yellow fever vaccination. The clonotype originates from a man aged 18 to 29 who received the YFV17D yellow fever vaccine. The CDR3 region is CATGQLTLHF. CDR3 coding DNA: TGTGCCACGGGGCAGCTCACCCTCCACTTT.